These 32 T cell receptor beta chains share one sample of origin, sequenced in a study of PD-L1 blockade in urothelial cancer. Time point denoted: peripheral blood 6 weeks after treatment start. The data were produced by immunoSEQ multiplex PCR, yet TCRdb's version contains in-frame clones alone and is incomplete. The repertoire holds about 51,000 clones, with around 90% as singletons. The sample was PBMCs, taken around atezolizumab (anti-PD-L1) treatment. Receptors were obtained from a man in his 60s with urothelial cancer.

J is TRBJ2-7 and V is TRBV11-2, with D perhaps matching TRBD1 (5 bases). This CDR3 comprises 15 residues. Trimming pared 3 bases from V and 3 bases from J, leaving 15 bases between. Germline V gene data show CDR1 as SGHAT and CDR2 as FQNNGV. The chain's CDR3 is CASSLTEATRYEQYF. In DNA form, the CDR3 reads TGTGCCAGCAGCTTGACAGAGGCCACCCGCTACGAGCAGTACTTC.

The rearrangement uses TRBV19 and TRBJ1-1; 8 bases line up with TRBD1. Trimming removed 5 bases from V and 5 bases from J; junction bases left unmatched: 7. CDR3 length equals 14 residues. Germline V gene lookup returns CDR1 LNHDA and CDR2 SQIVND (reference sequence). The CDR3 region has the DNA TGTGCCAGTAGTTTGCAGGGGGCTTGGACTGAAGCTTTCTTT. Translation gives CASSLQGAWTEAFF. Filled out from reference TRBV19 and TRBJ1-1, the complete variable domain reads DGGITQSPKYLFRKEGQNVTLSCEQNLNHDAMYWYRQDPGQGLRLIYYSQIVNDFQKGDIAEGYSVSREKKESFPLTVTSAQKNPTAFYLCASSLQGAWTEAFFGQGTRLTVV.

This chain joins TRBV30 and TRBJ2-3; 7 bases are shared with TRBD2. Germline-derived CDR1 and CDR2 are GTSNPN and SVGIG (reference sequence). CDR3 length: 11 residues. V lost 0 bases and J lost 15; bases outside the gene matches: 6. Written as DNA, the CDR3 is TGTGCCTGGAGTGTACGAGCGGGATCATATTTT. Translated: CAWSVRAGSYF.

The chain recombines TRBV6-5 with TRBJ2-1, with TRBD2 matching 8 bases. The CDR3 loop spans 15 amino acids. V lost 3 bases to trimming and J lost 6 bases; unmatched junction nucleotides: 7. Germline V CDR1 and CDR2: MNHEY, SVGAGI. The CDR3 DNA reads TGTGCCAGCAGTTATCGAAGGGGACTAGTCAATGAGCAGTTCTTC. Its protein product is CASSYRRGLVNEQFF.

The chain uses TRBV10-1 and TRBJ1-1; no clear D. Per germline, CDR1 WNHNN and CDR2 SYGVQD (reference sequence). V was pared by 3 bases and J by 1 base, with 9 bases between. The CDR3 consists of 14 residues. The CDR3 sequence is CASSDNPRNTEAFF. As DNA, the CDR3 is TGCGCCAGCAGTGATAACCCCAGGAACACTGAAGCTTTCTTT.

The CDR3 here is CASSPQTGNSGANVLTF. The CDR3 region has the DNA TGTGCCAGCTCACCGCAGACAGGGAACTCTGGGGCCAACGTCCTGACTTTC. The rearrangement links TRBV18 to TRBJ2-6; TRBD1 matches 7 bases. V lost 3 bases to trimming and J lost 0 bases; unmatched junction nucleotides: 5. The CDR3 is 17 amino acids. Germline CDR1 and CDR2: KGHSH and LQKENI.

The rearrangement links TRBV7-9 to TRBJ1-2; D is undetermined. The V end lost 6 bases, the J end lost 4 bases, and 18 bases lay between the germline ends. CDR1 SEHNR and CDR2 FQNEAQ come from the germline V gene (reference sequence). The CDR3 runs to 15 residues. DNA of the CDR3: TGTGCCAGCAGTGCCGAGGTAGTGCGGATCTATGGCTACACCTTC. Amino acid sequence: CASSAEVVRIYGYTF. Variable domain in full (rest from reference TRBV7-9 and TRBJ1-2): DTGVSQNPRHKITKRGQNVTFRCDPISEHNRLYWYRQTLGQGPEFLTYFQNEAQLEKSRLLSDRFSAERPKGSFSTLEIQRTEQGDSAMYLCASSAEVVRIYGYTFGSGTRLTVV.

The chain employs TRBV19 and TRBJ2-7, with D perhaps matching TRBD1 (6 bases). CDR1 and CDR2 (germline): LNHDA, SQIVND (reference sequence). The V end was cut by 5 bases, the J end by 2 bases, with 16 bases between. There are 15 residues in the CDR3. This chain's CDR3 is CASSPRTVAAYEQYF. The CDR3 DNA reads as TGTGCCAGTAGTCCCCGGACAGTGGCCGCCTACGAGCAGTACTTC.

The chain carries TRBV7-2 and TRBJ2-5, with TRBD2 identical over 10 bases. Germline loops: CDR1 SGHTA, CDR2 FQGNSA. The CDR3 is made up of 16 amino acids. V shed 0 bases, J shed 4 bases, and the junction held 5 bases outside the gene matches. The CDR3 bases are TGTGCCAGCAGCTTAGCCTTTAGCGGGGGGTTAGAGACCCAGTACTTC. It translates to CASSLAFSGGLETQYF.

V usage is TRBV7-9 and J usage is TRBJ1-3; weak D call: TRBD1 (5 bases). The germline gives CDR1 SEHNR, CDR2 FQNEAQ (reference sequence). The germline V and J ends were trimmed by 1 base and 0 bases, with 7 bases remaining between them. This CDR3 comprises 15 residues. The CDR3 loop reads CASSLDRSSGNTIYF. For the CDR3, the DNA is TGTGCCAGCAGCTTAGACAGGAGCTCTGGAAACACCATATATTTT.

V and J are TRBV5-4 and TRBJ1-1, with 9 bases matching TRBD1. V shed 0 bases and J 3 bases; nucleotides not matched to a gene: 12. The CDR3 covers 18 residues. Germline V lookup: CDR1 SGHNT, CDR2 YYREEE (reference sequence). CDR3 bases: TGTGCCAGCAGCTTGGGCAACAGGGGGCGGATCAGCGACACTGAAGCTTTCTTT. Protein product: CASSLGNRGRISDTEAFF.

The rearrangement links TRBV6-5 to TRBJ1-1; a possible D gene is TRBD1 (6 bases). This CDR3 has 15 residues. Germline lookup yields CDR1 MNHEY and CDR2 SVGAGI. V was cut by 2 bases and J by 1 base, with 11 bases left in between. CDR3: CASSYGAGANTEAFF. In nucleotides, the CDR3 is TGTGCCAGCAGTTACGGGGCAGGGGCGAACACTGAAGCTTTCTTT.

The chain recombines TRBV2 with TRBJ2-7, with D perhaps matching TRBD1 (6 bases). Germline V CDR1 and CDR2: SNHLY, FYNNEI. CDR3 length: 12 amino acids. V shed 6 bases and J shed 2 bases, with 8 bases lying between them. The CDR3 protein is CASSRDTYEQYF. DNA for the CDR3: TGTGCCAGCAGCCGGGACACCTACGAGCAGTACTTC. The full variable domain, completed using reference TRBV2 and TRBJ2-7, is EPEVTQTPSHQVTQMGQEVILRCVPISNHLYFYWYRQILGQKVEFLVSFYNNEISEKSEIFDDQFSVERPDGSNFTLKIRSTKLEDSAMYFCASSRDTYEQYFGPGTRLTVT.

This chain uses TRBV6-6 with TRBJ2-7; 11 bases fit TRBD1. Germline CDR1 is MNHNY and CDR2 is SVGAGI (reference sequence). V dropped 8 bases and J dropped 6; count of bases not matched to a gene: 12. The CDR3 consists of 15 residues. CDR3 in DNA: TGTGCCAGCGCCAAAAACCCGGGACAGGGGGGCGAGCAGTACTTC. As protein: CASAKNPGQGGEQYF.

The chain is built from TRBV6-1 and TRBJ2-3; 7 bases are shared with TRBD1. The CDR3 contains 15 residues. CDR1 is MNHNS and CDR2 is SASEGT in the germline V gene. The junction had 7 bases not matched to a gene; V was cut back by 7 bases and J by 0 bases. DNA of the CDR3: TGTGCCAGCACCACAGGGGACATTAGCACAGATACGCAGTATTTT. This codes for CASTTGDISTDTQYF.

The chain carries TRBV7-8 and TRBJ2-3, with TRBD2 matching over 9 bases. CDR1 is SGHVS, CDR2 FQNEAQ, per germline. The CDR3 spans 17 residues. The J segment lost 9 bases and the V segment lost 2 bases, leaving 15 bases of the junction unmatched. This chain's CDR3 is CASSLIRRGGRSDTQYF. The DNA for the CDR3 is TGTGCCAGCAGCTTAATCAGGCGGGGGGGCCGGTCGGACACGCAGTATTTT. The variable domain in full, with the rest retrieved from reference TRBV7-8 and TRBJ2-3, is GAGVSQSPRYKVAKRGQDVALRCDPISGHVSLFWYQQALGQGPEFLTYFQNEAQLDKSGLPSDRFFAERPEGSVSTLKIQRTQQEDSAVYLCASSLIRRGGRSDTQYFGPGTRLTVL.

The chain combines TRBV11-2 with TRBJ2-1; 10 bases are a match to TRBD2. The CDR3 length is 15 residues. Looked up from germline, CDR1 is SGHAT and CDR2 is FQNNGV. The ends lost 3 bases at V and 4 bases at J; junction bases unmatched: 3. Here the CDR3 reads CASSFGAGGYNEQFF. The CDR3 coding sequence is TGTGCCAGCAGCTTCGGAGCGGGAGGGTACAATGAGCAGTTCTTC.

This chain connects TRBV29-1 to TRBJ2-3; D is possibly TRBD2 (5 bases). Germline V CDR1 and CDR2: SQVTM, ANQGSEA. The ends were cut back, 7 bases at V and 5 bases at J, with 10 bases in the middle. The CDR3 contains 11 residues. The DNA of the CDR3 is TGCAGCGCCTTAGAGGGAGATACGCAGTATTTT. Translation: CSALEGDTQYF.

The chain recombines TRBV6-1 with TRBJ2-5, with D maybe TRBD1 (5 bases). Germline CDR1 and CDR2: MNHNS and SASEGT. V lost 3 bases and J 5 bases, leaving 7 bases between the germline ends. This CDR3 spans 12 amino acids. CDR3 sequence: CASSDYRETQYF. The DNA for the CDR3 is TGTGCCAGCAGTGATTACAGGGAGACCCAGTACTTC.

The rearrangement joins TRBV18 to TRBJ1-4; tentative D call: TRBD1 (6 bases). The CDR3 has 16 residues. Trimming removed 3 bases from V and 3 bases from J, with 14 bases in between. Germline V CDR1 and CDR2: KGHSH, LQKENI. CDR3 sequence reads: CASSPMRGLPNEKLFF. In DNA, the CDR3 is TGTGCCAGCTCACCTATGAGGGGGTTGCCTAATGAAAAACTGTTTTTT.

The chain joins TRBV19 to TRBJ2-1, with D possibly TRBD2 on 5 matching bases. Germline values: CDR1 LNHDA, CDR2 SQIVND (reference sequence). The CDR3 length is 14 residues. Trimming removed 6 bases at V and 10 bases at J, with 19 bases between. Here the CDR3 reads CASRESREVGEQFF. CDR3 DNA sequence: TGTGCCAGTAGGGAATCTCGGGAAGTTGGGGAGCAGTTCTTC.

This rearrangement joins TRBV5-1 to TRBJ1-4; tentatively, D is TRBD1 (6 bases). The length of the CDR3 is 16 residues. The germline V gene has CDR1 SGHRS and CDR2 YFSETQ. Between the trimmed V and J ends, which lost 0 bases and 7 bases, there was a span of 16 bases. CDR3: CASSLDIGGGGEKLFF. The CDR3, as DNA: TGCGCCAGCAGCTTGGATATCGGGGGCGGGGGTGAAAAACTGTTTTTT.

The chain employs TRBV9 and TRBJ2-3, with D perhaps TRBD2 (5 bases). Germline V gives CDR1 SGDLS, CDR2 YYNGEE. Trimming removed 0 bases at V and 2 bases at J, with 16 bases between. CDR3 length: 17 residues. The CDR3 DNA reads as TGTGCCAGCAGCGTAGATTTTACCCTAGCCTCCACAGATACGCAGTATTTT. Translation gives CASSVDFTLASTDTQYF. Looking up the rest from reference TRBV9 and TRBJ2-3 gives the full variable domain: DSGVTQTPKHLITATGQRVTLRCSPRSGDLSVYWYQQSLDQGLQFLIQYYNGEERAKGNILERFSAQQFPDLHSELNLSSLELGDSALYFCASSVDFTLASTDTQYFGPGTRLTVL.

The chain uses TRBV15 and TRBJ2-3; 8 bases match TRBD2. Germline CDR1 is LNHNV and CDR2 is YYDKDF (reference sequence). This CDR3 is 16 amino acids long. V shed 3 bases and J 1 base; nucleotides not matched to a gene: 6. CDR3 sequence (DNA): TGTGCCACCAGCAGGGATACTAGCGGTCGCACAGATACGCAGTATTTT. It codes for CATSRDTSGRTDTQYF.

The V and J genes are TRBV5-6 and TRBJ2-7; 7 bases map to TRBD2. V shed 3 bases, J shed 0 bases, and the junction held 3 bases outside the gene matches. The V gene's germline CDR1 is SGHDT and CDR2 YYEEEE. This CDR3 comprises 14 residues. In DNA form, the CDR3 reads TGTGCCAGCAGCTCTGGGGGGGGCTCCTACGAGCAGTACTTC. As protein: CASSSGGGSYEQYF.

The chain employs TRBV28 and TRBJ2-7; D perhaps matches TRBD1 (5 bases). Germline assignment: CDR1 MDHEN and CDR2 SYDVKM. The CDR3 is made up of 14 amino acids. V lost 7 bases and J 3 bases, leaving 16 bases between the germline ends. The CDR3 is CASTPDRALYEQYF. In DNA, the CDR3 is TGTGCCAGCACCCCAGACAGAGCGCTCTACGAGCAGTACTTC.

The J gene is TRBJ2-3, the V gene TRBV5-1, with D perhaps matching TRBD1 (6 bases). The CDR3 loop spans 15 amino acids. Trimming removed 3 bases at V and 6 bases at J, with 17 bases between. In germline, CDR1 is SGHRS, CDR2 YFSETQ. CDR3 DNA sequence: TGCGCCAGCAGCTCGACAGGCCGGATAAGGGATACGCAGTATTTT. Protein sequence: CASSSTGRIRDTQYF.

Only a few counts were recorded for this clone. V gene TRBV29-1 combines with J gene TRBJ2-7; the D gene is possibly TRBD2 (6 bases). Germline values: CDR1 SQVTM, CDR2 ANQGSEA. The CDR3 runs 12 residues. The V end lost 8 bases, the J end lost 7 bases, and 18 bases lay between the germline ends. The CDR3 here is CSSREQREEQYF. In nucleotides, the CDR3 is TGCAGCTCCCGGGAGCAGCGTGAAGAGCAGTACTTC.

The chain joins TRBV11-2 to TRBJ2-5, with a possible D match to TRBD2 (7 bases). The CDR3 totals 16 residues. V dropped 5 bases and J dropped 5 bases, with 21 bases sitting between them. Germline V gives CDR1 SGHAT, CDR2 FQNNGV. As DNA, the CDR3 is TGTGCCAGCAGCCTTATCGTGGGGGGGCTGGGTGAGACCCAGTACTTC. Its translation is CASSLIVGGLGETQYF.

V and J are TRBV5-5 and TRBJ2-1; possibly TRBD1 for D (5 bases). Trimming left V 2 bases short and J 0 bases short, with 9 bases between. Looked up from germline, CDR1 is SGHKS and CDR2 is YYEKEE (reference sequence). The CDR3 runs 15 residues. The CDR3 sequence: CASSFQGTSYNEQFF. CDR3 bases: TGTGCCAGCAGCTTTCAGGGTACCTCCTACAATGAGCAGTTCTTC.

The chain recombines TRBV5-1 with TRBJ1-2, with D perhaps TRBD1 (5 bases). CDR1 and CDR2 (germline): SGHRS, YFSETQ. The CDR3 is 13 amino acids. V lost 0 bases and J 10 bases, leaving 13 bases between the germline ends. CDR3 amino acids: CASSLAGGVAYTF. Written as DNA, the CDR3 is TGCGCCAGCAGCTTGGCCGGGGGGGTTGCCTACACCTTC. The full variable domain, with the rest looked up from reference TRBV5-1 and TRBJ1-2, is KAGVTQTPRYLIKTRGQQVTLSCSPISGHRSVSWYQQTPGQGLQFLFEYFSETQRNKGNFPGRFSGRQFSNSRSEMNVSTLELGDSALYLCASSLAGGVAYTFGSGTRLTVV.

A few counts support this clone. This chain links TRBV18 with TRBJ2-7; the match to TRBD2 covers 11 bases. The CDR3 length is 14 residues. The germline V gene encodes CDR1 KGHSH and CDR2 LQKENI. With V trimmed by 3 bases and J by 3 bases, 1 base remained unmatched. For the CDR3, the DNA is TGTGCCAGCTCACCCGGGACTAGCGGCTACGAGCAGTACTTC. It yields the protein CASSPGTSGYEQYF. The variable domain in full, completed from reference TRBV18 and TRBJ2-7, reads NAGVMQNPRHLVRRRGQEARLRCSPMKGHSHVYWYRQLPEEGLKFMVYLQKENIIDESGMPKERFSAEFPKEGPSILRIQQVVRGDSAAYFCASSPGTSGYEQYFGPGTRLTVT.